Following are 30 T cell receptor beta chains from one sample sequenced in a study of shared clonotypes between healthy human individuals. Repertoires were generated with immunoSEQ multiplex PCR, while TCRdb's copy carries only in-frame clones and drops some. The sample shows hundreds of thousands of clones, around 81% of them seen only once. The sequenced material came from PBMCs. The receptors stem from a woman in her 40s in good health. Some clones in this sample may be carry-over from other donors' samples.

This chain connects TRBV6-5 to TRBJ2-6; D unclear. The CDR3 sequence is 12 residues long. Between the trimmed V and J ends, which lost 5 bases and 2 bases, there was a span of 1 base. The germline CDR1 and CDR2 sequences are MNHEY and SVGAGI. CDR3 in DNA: TGTGCCAGCAGTCCTGGGGCCAACGTCCTGACTTTC. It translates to CASSPGANVLTF.

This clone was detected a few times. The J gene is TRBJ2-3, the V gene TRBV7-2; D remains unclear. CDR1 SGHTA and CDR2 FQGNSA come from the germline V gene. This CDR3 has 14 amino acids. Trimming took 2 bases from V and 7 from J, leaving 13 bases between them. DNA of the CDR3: TGTGCCAGCAGCTTAAACCGCGTGTCGCATACGCAGTATTTT. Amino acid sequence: CASSLNRVSHTQYF.

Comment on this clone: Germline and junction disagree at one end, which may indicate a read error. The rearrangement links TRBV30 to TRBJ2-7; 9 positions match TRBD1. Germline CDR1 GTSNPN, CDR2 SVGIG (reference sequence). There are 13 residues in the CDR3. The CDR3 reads CAWSFLDRGTRGF. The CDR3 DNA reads TGTGCCTGGAGTTTTCTGGACAGGGGTACGAGAGGCTTC.

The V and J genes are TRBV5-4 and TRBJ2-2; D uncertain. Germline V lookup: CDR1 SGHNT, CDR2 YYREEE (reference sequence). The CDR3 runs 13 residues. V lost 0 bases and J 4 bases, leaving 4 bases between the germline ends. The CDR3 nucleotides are TGTGCCAGCAGCTTGGATGGCACCGGGGAGCTGTTTTTT. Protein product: CASSLDGTGELFF.

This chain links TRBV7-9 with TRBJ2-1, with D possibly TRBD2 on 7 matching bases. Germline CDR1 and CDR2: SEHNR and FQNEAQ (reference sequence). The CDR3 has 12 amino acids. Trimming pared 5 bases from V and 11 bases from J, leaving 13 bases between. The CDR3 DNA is TGTGCCAGCAGCCTACCGGGGGGCAAGCAGTTCTTC. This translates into CASSLPGGKQFF. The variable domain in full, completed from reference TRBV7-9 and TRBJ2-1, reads DTGVSQNPRHKITKRGQNVTFRCDPISEHNRLYWYRQTLGQGPEFLTYFQNEAQLEKSRLLSDRFSAERPKGSFSTLEIQRTEQGDSAMYLCASSLPGGKQFFGPGTRLTVL.

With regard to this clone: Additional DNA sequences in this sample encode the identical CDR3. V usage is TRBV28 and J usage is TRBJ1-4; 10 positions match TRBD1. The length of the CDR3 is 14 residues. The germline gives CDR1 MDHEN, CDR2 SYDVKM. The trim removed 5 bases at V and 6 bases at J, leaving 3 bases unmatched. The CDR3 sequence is CASSDRGRDEKLFF. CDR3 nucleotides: TGTGCCAGCAGTGACAGGGGGCGCGATGAAAAACTGTTTTTT.

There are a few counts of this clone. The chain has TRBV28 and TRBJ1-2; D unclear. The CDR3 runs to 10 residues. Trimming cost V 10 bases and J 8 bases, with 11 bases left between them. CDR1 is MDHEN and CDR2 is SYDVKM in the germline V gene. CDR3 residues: CAIGLAGYTF. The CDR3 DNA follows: TGTGCCATCGGACTAGCCGGCTACACCTTC.

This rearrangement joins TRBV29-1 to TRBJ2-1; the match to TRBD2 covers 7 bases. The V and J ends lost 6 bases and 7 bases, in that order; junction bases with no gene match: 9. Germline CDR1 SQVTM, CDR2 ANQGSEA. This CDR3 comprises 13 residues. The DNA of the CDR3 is TGCAGCGTGTCGACCTCAGCGGGGAATGAGCAGTTCTTC. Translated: CSVSTSAGNEQFF.

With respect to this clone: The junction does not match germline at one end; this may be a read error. The CDR3 coding sequence is TGTGCTAGCAGCTTAGGGGGGGACTACACAGATACGCAGTATTTT. This encodes CASSLGGDYTDTQYF. This sequence joins TRBV7-7 and TRBJ2-3, with D perhaps matching TRBD2 (7 bases). CDR1 and CDR2 (germline): SSHAT, FNYEAQ (reference sequence). The length of the CDR3 is 15 residues.

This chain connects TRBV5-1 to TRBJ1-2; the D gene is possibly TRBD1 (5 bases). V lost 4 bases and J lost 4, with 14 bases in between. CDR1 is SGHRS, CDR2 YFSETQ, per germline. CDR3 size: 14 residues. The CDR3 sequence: CASSPLGGGYGYTF. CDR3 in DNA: TGCGCCAGCAGCCCCCTCGGGGGGGGCTATGGCTACACCTTC.

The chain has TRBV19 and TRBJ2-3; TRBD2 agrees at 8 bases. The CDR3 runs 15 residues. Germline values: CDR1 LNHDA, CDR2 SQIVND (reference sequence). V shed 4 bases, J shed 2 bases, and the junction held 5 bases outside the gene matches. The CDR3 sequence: CASSSLAGNTDTQYF. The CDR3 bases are TGTGCCAGTAGTAGTCTAGCGGGCAACACAGATACGCAGTATTTT.

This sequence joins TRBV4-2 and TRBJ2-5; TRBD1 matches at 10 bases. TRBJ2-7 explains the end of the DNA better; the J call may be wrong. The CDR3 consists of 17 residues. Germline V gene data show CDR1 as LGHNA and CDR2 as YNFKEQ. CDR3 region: CASSQDGAGQGINEQYF. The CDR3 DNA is TGTGCCAGCAGCCAAGATGGGGCGGGACAGGGGATTAACGAGCAGTACTTC.

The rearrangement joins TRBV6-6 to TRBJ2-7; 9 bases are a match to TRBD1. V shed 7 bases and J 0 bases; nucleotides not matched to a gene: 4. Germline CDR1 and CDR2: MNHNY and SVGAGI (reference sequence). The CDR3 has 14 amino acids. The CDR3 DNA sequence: TGTGCCAGCAAACAGGGACAGGGCTCCTACGAGCAGTACTTC. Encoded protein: CASKQGQGSYEQYF.

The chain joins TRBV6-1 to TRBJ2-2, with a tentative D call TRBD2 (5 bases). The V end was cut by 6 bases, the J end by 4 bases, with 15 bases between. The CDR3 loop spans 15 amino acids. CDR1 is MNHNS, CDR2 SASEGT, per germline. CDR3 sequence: CASRSVVGSTGELFF. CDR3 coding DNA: TGTGCCAGCAGGAGTGTGGTAGGGAGCACCGGGGAGCTGTTTTTT.

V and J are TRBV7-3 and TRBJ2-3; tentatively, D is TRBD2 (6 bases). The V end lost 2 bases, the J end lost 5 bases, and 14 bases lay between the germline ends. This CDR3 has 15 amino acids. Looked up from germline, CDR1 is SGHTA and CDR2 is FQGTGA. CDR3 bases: TGTGCCAGCAGCTTAGGGGCGGGAAGAGGAGATACGCAGTATTTT. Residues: CASSLGAGRGDTQYF. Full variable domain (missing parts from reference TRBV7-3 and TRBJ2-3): GAGVSQTPSNKVTEKGKYVELRCDPISGHTALYWYRQSLGQGPEFLIYFQGTGAADDSGLPNDRFFAVRPEGSVSTLKIQRTERGDSAVYLCASSLGAGRGDTQYFGPGTRLTVL.

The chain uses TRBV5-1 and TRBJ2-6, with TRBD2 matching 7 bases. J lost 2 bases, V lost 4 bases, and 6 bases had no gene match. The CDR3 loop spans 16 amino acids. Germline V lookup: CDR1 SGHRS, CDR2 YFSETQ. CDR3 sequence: CASSRSGAAGANVLTF. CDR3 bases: TGCGCCAGCAGCCGGAGCGGGGCGGCTGGGGCCAACGTCCTGACTTTC. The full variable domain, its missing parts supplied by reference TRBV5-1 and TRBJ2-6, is KAGVTQTPRYLIKTRGQQVTLSCSPISGHRSVSWYQQTPGQGLQFLFEYFSETQRNKGNFPGRFSGRQFSNSRSEMNVSTLELGDSALYLCASSRSGAAGANVLTFGAGSRLTVL.

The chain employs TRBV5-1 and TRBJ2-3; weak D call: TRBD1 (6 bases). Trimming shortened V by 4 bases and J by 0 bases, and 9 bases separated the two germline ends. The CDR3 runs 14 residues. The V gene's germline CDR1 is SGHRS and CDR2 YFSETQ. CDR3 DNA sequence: TGCGCCAGCAGCGGGACAACTAGCACAGATACGCAGTATTTT. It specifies CASSGTTSTDTQYF.

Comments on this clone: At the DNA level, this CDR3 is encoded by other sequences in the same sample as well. The DNA for the CDR3 is TGTGCCAGCAGTTTAGACAATGAGCAGTTCTTC. Its translation: CASSLDNEQFF. The gene calls are TRBV27 and TRBJ2-1; the D is unclear. The CDR3 loop spans 11 amino acids. V was pared by 2 bases and J by 5 bases, with 1 base between. CDR1 and CDR2 (germline): MNHEY, SMNVEV (reference sequence).

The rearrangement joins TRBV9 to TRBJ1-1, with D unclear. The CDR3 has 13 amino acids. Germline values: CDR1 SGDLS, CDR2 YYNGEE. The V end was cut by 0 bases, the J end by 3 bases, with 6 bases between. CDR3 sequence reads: CASSVDPDTEAFF. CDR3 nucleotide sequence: TGTGCCAGCAGCGTAGACCCCGACACTGAAGCTTTCTTT.

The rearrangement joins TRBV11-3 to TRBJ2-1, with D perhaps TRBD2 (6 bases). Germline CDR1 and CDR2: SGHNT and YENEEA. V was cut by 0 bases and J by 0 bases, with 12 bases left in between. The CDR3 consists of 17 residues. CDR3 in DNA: TGTGCCAGCAGCTTAGAAGGGAGGAGCAGCTCCTACAATGAGCAGTTCTTC. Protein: CASSLEGRSSSYNEQFF.

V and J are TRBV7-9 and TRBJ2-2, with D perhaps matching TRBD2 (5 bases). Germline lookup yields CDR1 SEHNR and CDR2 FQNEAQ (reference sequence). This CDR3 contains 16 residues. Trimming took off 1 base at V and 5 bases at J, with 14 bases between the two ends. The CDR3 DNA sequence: TGTGCCAGCAGCTTAGTCTTCTCTCGGGGAACCGGGGAGCTGTTTTTT. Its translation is CASSLVFSRGTGELFF.

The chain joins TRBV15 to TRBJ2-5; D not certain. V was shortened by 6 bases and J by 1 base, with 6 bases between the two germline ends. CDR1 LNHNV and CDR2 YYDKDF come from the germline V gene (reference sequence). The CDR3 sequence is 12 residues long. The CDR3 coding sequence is TGTGCCACCAGTGAAGTCCAAGAGACCCAGTACTTC. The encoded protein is CATSEVQETQYF.

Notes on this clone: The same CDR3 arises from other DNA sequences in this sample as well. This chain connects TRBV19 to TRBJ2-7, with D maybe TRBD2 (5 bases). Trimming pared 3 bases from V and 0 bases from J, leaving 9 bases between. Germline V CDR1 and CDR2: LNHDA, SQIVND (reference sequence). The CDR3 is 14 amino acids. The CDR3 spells CASSIPGLSYEQYF. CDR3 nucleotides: TGTGCCAGTAGTATCCCCGGACTCTCCTACGAGCAGTACTTC.

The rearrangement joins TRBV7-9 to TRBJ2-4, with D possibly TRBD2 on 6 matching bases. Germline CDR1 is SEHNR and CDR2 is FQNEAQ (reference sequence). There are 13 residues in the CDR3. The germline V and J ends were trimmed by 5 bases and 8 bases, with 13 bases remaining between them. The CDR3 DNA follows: TGTGCCAGCAGCCGCCTGACTAGTGACATTCAGTACTTC. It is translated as CASSRLTSDIQYF. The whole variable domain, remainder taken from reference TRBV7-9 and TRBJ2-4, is DTGVSQNPRHKITKRGQNVTFRCDPISEHNRLYWYRQTLGQGPEFLTYFQNEAQLEKSRLLSDRFSAERPKGSFSTLEIQRTEQGDSAMYLCASSRLTSDIQYFGAGTRLSVL.

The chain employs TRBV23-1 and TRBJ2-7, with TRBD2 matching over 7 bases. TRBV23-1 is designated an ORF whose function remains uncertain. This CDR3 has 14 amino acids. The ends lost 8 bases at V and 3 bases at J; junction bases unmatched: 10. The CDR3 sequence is CASQQTGGSYEQYF. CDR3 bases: TGCGCCAGCCAACAAACCGGGGGGAGCTACGAGCAGTACTTC.

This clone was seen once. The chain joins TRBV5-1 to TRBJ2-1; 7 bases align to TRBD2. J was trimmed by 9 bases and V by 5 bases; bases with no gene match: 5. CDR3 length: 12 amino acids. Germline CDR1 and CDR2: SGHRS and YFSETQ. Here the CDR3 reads CASRFSGPEQFF. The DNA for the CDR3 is TGCGCCAGCAGATTTAGCGGGCCTGAGCAGTTCTTC.

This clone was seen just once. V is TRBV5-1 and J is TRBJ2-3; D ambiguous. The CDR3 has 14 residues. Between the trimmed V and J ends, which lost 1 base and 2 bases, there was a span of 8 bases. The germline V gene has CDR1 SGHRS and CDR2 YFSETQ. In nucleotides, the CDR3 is TGCGCCAGCAGCTTGTCCCCGAACACAGATACGCAGTATTTT. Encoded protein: CASSLSPNTDTQYF. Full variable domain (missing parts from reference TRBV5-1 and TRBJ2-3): KAGVTQTPRYLIKTRGQQVTLSCSPISGHRSVSWYQQTPGQGLQFLFEYFSETQRNKGNFPGRFSGRQFSNSRSEMNVSTLELGDSALYLCASSLSPNTDTQYFGPGTRLTVL.

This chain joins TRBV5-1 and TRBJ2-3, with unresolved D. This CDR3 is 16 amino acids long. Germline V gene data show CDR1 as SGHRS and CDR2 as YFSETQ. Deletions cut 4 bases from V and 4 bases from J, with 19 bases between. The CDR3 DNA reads TGCGCCAGCAGCCTACAAGTTGCCGGGTTAGCAGATACGCAGTATTTT. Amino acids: CASSLQVAGLADTQYF.

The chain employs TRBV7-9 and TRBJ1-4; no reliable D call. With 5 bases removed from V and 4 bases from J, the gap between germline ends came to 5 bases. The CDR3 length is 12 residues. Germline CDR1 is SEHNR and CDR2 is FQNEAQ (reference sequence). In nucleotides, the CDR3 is TGTGCCAGCAGCCAAAATAATGAAAAACTGTTTTTT. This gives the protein CASSQNNEKLFF. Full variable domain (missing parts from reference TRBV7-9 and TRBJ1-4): DTGVSQNPRHKITKRGQNVTFRCDPISEHNRLYWYRQTLGQGPEFLTYFQNEAQLEKSRLLSDRFSAERPKGSFSTLEIQRTEQGDSAMYLCASSQNNEKLFFGSGTQLSVL.

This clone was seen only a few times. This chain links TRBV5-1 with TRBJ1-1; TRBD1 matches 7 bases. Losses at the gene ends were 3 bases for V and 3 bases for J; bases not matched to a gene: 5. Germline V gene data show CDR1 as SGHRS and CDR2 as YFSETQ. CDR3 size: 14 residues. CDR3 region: CASSSTGRDTEAFF. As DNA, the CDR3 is TGCGCCAGCAGCTCGACAGGGAGGGACACTGAAGCTTTCTTT. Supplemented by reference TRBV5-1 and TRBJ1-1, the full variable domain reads KAGVTQTPRYLIKTRGQQVTLSCSPISGHRSVSWYQQTPGQGLQFLFEYFSETQRNKGNFPGRFSGRQFSNSRSEMNVSTLELGDSALYLCASSSTGRDTEAFFGQGTRLTVV.